The 4 T cell receptor beta chains below come from one sample, sequenced in a study of blood T cell repertoires in COVID-19. The assay was immunoSEQ multiplex PCR, and TCRdb's table has in-frame clones only and misses some. The table has about 140,000 clones, 60% to 80% seen once. The specimen was PBMCs or T cells enriched from blood (not recorded which). The source is a woman aged 50 to 65 who had recovered from COVID-19.

This clone was detected many times. This chain connects TRBV12-3 or TRBV12-4 to TRBJ2-7, with a tentative D call TRBD1 (5 bases). Trimming took 0 bases from V and 10 from J, leaving 13 bases between them. The CDR3 contains 13 residues. This CDR3 is CASSLARQGPQYF. The CDR3 DNA is TGTGCCAGCAGTTTAGCGCGCCAGGGTCCCCAGTACTTC.

V usage is TRBV14 and J usage is TRBJ1-6; D is unresolved. The V and J ends lost 4 bases and 4 bases respectively, with 5 bases between them. Germline values: CDR1 SGHDN, CDR2 FVKESK. The CDR3 length is 13 residues. DNA of the CDR3: TGTGCCAGCAGCCTGGAGTATAATTCACCCCTCCACTTT. Translation: CASSLEYNSPLHF. Filled out from reference TRBV14 and TRBJ1-6, the complete variable domain reads EAGVTQFPSHSVIEKGQTVTLRCDPISGHDNLYWYRRVMGKEIKFLLHFVKESKQDESGMPNNRFLAERTGGTYSTLKVQPAELEDSGVYFCASSLEYNSPLHFGNGTRLTVT.

A single count supports this clone. The chain links TRBV10-1 to TRBJ2-1, with TRBD2 matching 9 bases. V was pared by 5 bases and J by 3 bases, with 2 bases of the junction left unmatched. CDR3 length: 14 amino acids. CDR1 is WNHNN, CDR2 SYGVQD, per germline (reference sequence). The CDR3: CASSSSGGYNEQFF. As DNA, the CDR3 is TGCGCCAGCAGTAGTAGCGGGGGCTACAATGAGCAGTTCTTC.

The gene calls are TRBV19 and TRBJ2-1, with 7 bases identical to TRBD1. Germline CDR1 and CDR2: LNHDA and SQIVND (reference sequence). The CDR3 consists of 13 residues. V shed 9 bases and J 9 bases; nucleotides not matched to a gene: 11. In DNA form, the CDR3 reads TGTGCCAGACCAGACAGGGAGCCAGGTGAGCAGTTCTTC. As protein: CARPDREPGEQFF.